The clone carrying this T cell receptor (beta chain) came up a few times. The antigen remains undetermined. CDR3 length equals 15 residues. The germline CDR1 and CDR2 sequences are KGHDR and SFDVKD. The source of the sample is a study of glioma-infiltrating T cells. Study results and caveats: Tissue and blood shared very few CDR3 sequences. Above-expected tissue-blood divergence occurred in all gliomas, most in low-grade ones.

TCR alpha and beta CDR3 regions were amplified from RNA using iRepertoire nested multiplex PCR. One-step reverse transcription and amplification started from approximately 100-400 ng of tissue mRNA or PBMC total RNA. TCRdb fed the multiplex PCR reads into MiXCR, producing one record per CDR3 protein. The data show under 150,000 distinct CDR3 sequences, 24% seen once. Sequences were obtained from glioma tissue, nonneoplastic brain tissue, or PBMCs (not recorded which). This TCR was recovered from a human donor with low-grade glioma or glioblastoma, undergoing nonglioma brain surgery, or in good health (not recorded which). The genes are TRBV24-1 and TRBJ2-7; D gene ambiguous. CDR3 in DNA: TGTGCCACCAGTGATCGATGGATAAGCTCCTACGAGCAATACGTC. This gives the protein CATSDRWISSYEQYV.